The rows below give T cell receptor beta chains drawn from one sample of a study of T cells in Graves' hyperthyroidism and ophthalmopathy. Via MiXCR, TCRdb re-called the multiplex PCR reads, giving one row per CDR3 protein. Here the sample spans about 510,000 distinct CDR3 sequences, 40% to 55% being singletons. The sequencing input was peripheral blood or thyroid tissue (not recorded which). The receptors stem from an adult woman with Graves' disease, either hyperthyroidism or ophthalmopathy (not recorded which). CDR3s include the opening cysteine and the closing phenylalanine or tryptophan. A D gene is named only where the DNA matches it firmly. Clone size is shown for a subset of rows, as once, few, many or a class of expanded clone.

d_gene	v_gene	abundance	j_gene	CDR3nt	CDR3aa
.	TRBV4-1	.	TRBJ1-6	TGCGCCAGCAGCCAGACTTCACCCCTCCACTTT	CASSQTSPLHF
.	TRBV12-3/TRBV12-4	many	TRBJ1-2	TGTGCCAGCAGTTTAGGGGGTTTGGGCTACACCTTC	CASSLGGLGYTF
.	TRBV5-1	many	TRBJ1-1	TGCGCCAGCAGCTTGTTAGGGCTTTCTGAAGCTTTCTTT	CASSLLGLSEAFF
.	TRBV25-1	few	TRBJ1-6	TGTGCCAGCAGACGGGGGGTAGATAATTCACCCCTCCACTTT	CASRRGVDNSPLHF
.	TRBV9	.	TRBJ1-2	TGTGCCAGCAGCGTAGGGTTCCCCACGCACGGCTACACCTTC	CASSVGFPTHGYTF
.	TRBV20-1	many	TRBJ1-5	TGCAGTGCATCGGACGGATATAGCAATCAGCCCCAGCATTTT	CSASDGYSNQPQHF
.	TRBV12-3/TRBV12-4	.	TRBJ2-7	TGTGCCAGGACCTTTTACGAGCAGTACTTC	CARTFYEQYF
.	TRBV20-1	.	TRBJ2-2	TGCAGTGCTAGAGGTTTGAACACCGGGGAGCTGTTTTTT	CSARGLNTGELFF
TRBD1	TRBV20-1	many	TRBJ1-5	TGCAGTGCTAGACATCGACAGGGGTTTTTGCCCCAGCATTTT	CSARHRQGFLPQHF
TRBD1	TRBV7-8	.	TRBJ1-5	TGTGCCAGCAGCTTTGACAGGGGCTACGAGCATTTT	CASSFDRGYEHF
.	TRBV7-6	.	TRBJ2-7	TGTGCCAGCAGCCCCCTGGAGAACTCCTACGAGCAGTACTTC	CASSPLENSYEQYF
.	TRBV19	.	TRBJ1-2	TGTGCCAGTAGTTTCCTAGGAGACGGGTATGGCTACACCTTC	CASSFLGDGYGYTF
.	TRBV19	few	TRBJ1-5	TGTGCCAGTAGTATTTTCGGGGGAGGGAATCAGCCCCAGCATTTT	CASSIFGGGNQPQHF
.	TRBV11-1	.	TRBJ1-5	TGTGCCAGCAGCTATAGTTACGAGCAGCCCCAGCATTTT	CASSYSYEQPQHF
.	TRBV4-2	few	TRBJ1-4	TGTGCCAGCAGCCAAGTTCGGGGTACTAATGAAAAACTGTTTTTT	CASSQVRGTNEKLFF
TRBD2	TRBV7-9	.	TRBJ2-2	TGTGCCAGCATCAACAGCCGGACTAGCAACACCGGGGAGCTGTTTTTT	CASINSRTSNTGELFF
.	TRBV11-2	.	TRBJ2-6	TGTGCCAGCAGCTGGACCCGGGGCTCTGGGGCCAACGTCCTGACTTTC	CASSWTRGSGANVLTF
.	TRBV12-3/TRBV12-4	many	TRBJ2-7	TGTGCCAGCAGGCCGGGAGCAAAGATCTCCGAGCAGTACTTC	CASRPGAKISEQYF
TRBD2	TRBV7-9	.	TRBJ2-5	TGTGCCAGCAGCGTCTCACTAGCGGGGAGTCAAGAGACCCAGTACTTC	CASSVSLAGSQETQYF
TRBD1	TRBV5-1	.	TRBJ1-6	TGCGCCAGCAGCTTAATGGGACAGGGAGATAATTCACCCCTCCACTTT	CASSLMGQGDNSPLHF
.	TRBV29-1	once	TRBJ1-4	TGCAGCGTTGAAGTCGGAAATGAAAAACTGTTTTTT	CSVEVGNEKLFF
.	TRBV4-2	many	TRBJ2-5	TGTGCCAGCAGCCAACCGGAGGGAGGCTTAGAGACCCAGTACTTC	CASSQPEGGLETQYF
.	TRBV7-3	.	TRBJ2-7	TGTGCCAGCAGCCCGATCCAAGGCGGGGAGCTGTACTTC	CASSPIQGGELYF
.	TRBV20-1	.	TRBJ1-2	TGCAGTGCTAGGAGCGACAGCCTCTATGGCTACACCTTC	CSARSDSLYGYTF
.	TRBV24-1	many	TRBJ1-5	TGTGCCACCAGTGATTCGGGGGATTATCAGCCCCAGCATTTT	CATSDSGDYQPQHF
TRBD2	TRBV25-1	once	TRBJ2-1	TGTGCCAGCAGTGAAGATAGCGGGAGTTGGAATGAGCAGTTCTTC	CASSEDSGSWNEQFF
.	TRBV12-3/TRBV12-4	.	TRBJ1-1	TGTGCCAGCAGACTCCCGGGGGTTTCGAACACTGAAGCTTTCTTT	CASRLPGVSNTEAFF
.	TRBV27	.	TRBJ1-1	TGTGCCAGCAGTTTATCTAACCGGATGAACACTGAAGCTTTCTTT	CASSLSNRMNTEAFF
TRBD1	TRBV9	.	TRBJ1-6	TGTGCCAGCAGTAAAGGACAGGCGCTACCCCTCCACTTT	CASSKGQALPLHF
.	TRBV7-9	.	TRBJ2-1	TGTGCCAGCAGCGGAAAGGGACTGGCGGTCTTACAATTCGGGGAGCAGTTCTTC	CASSGKGLAVLQFGEQFF
.	TRBV7-3	many	TRBJ2-7	TGTGCCAGCAGCCGTGGCCCCGAGCAGTACTTC	CASSRGPEQYF
.	TRBV20-1	once	TRBJ1-6	TGCAGTGCTAGTGATCCTATTAATTCACCCCTCCACTTT	CSASDPINSPLHF
.	TRBV29-1	.	TRBJ1-3	TGCAGCGTTGTCCGGGGGAACACCATATATTTT	CSVVRGNTIYF
TRBD2	TRBV7-9	once	TRBJ2-5	TGTGCCAGCAGCCCCCCTAGCGGGACTAGTGATCGGGAGACCCAGTACTTC	CASSPPSGTSDRETQYF
TRBD1	TRBV20-1	.	TRBJ1-5	TGCAGTGCTAGATCCGGGACAGGTTCATATAGCAATCAGCCCCAGCATTTT	CSARSGTGSYSNQPQHF
.	TRBV29-1	.	TRBJ1-2	TGCAGCGTTGCGGAGGTCCCTGGCTACACCTTC	CSVAEVPGYTF
.	TRBV7-2	many	TRBJ1-5	TGTGCCAGCAGCTTAGAAGTCGTCGTCAATCAGCCCCAGCATTTT	CASSLEVVVNQPQHF
.	TRBV14	.	TRBJ2-7	TGTGCCAGCAGCCAAGTAGGAGGCGGGTGGATGAATGAGCAGTACTTC	CASSQVGGGWMNEQYF
TRBD2	TRBV20-1	.	TRBJ2-3	TGCAGTGCTTGGCTAGCGGACACAGATACGCAGTATTTT	CSAWLADTDTQYF
.	TRBV9	.	TRBJ2-7	TGTGCCAGCAGCCCACCGTCCCGCGACTACGAGCAGTACTTC	CASSPPSRDYEQYF
TRBD1	TRBV7-2	.	TRBJ1-3	TGTGCCAGCAGCCCGAAAGGGACAGGGGGCGGTGACACCATATATTTT	CASSPKGTGGGDTIYF
.	TRBV7-2	.	TRBJ2-7	TGTGCCAGCAGCCAGGGGGGGGACAGGAACTACGAGCAGTACTTC	CASSQGGDRNYEQYF
.	TRBV30	many	TRBJ1-1	TGTGCCTGGAGTGACGGGGCTGAAGCTTTCTTT	CAWSDGAEAFF
TRBD1	TRBV5-4	few	TRBJ2-7	TGTGCCAGCAGCAAAGACAGGGATCAAGAGCAGTACTTC	CASSKDRDQEQYF
.	TRBV2	many	TRBJ1-6	TGTGCCAGCATCCTCCAGAAGGGGGGTTCACCCCTCCACTTT	CASILQKGGSPLHF
TRBD2	TRBV6-5	.	TRBJ2-2	TGTGCCAGCAGACTAGCGGGAGTTTATAGCGGGGAGCTGTTTTTT	CASRLAGVYSGELFF
.	TRBV10-3	few	TRBJ1-1	TGTGCCATCATCGAAGGGGTGGGCACTGAAGCTTTCTTT	CAIIEGVGTEAFF
TRBD1	TRBV10-3	.	TRBJ2-6	TGTGCCATCCAAGGACAGGGAGGCACTGAAGCTTTC	CAIQGQGGTEAF
.	TRBV7-8	.	TRBJ2-7	TGTGCCAGCAGTTACGCCGGACTAATCTCCTACGAGCAGTACTTC	CASSYAGLISYEQYF
.	TRBV20-1	many	TRBJ1-2	TGCAGTGCTAGCCCGGAAGCTAACTATGGCTACACCTTC	CSASPEANYGYTF
.	TRBV4-1	many	TRBJ1-6	TGCGCCAGCAGCCTAAATGGGCGGATTAATTCACCCCTCCACTTT	CASSLNGRINSPLHF
.	TRBV28	many	TRBJ2-2	TGTGCCAGCAGCCTGGTCAGAACCGGGGAGCTGTTTTTT	CASSLVRTGELFF
TRBD2	TRBV29-1	few	TRBJ2-7	TGCAGCGTTGTTGCTAGCGGGAGTGCCTACGAGCAGTACTTC	CSVVASGSAYEQYF
.	TRBV7-6	.	TRBJ1-4	TGTGCCAGCAGCTTAGCTGGCAGGGTGTACGAAAAACTGTTTTTT	CASSLAGRVYEKLFF